This T cell receptor beta chain came from a study of blood T cell repertoires in COVID-19. Trimming took off 6 bases at V and 3 bases at J, with 11 bases between the two ends. The CDR3 consists of 13 residues. Germline CDR1 is KGHSH and CDR2 is LQKENI. Authors' processing steps: Reference gene primer amplification in the assay estimated nucleated cell counts. Assay: immunoSEQ multiplex PCR; the TCRdb copy retains only in-frame clones and omits some. For V, J and clone size, that table is used; D and trimming come from the DNA. The sample includes 50,000 to 80,000 clones, around 90% seen only once; the top ten take less than 9.5%.

Sequenced sample: peripheral blood. The J gene is TRBJ1-1, the V gene TRBV18; D is uncertain. This TCR was recovered from a woman of 80 years or more with active COVID-19. The CDR3 DNA is TGTGCCAGCTCTAATTCCGGGGACACTGAAGCTTTCTTT. The encoded protein is CASSNSGDTEAFF.